This is a list of T cell receptor beta chains from one sample in a study of T cell changes during pregnancy in multiple sclerosis. TCRdb keeps only in-frame clones here, not all; method: immunoSEQ multiplex PCR. The sample records about 93,000 clones, 85% to 95% being singletons. Sample: peripheral blood, taken after pregnancy. All receptors derive from a female donor with multiple sclerosis, enrolled in a pregnancy study. The CDR3 runs from the conserved cysteine through the conserved F or W. D genes are given only for firm matches. A row's size may be missing; if present it is once, few, many or a size class.

clone size	CDR3 length	V gene	D gene	J gene	CDR3 DNA	CDR3 protein
-	15	TRBV5-5	-	TRBJ1-3	TGTGCCAGCAGCAAGGAGACGGACTCTGGAAACACCATATATTTT	CASSKETDSGNTIYF
-	12	TRBV7-2	-	TRBJ1-3	TGTGCCAGCACGAGGGTCGGAAACACCATATATTTT	CASTRVGNTIYF
-	16	TRBV5-4	TRBD2	TRBJ2-1	TGTGCCAGCAGCTTGGAAGTCGGGGGGGGATCCAATGAGCAGTTCTTC	CASSLEVGGGSNEQFF
-	14	TRBV6-5	-	TRBJ1-4	TGTGCCAGCAGAAGGGGGTGGACTAATGAAAAACTGTTTTTT	CASRRGWTNEKLFF
once	14	TRBV19	TRBD1	TRBJ2-7	TGTGCCAGTAGTGTCGGGACAGTGATCTACGAGCAGTACTTC	CASSVGTVIYEQYF
-	13	TRBV2	-	TRBJ2-7	TGTGCCAGCAGTGAACAGGGGAATAACGAGCAGTACTTC	CASSEQGNNEQYF
-	15	TRBV9	TRBD1	TRBJ1-2	TGTGCCAGCAGCCCAACGGGACAGCCAAACTATGGCTACACCTTC	CASSPTGQPNYGYTF
once	13	TRBV2	TRBD1	TRBJ2-5	TGTGCCAGCAGTGCTACAGGGGGAGAGACCCAGTACTTC	CASSATGGETQYF
-	11	TRBV21-1	-	TRBJ1-2	TGTGTCGGGGACAACCTCTATGGCTACACCTTC	CVGDNLYGYTF
-	13	TRBV6-5	-	TRBJ1-2	TGTGCCAGCAGTTCAAACAGGAACTATGGCTACACCTTC	CASSSNRNYGYTF
once	14	TRBV30	-	TRBJ2-7	TGTGCCTGGAACAGGGTAATTGGCTCCTACGAGCAGTACTTC	CAWNRVIGSYEQYF
-	15	TRBV7-9	TRBD1	TRBJ1-6	TGTGCCAGCAGCTTAAGGACAGGGGCTGATTCACCCCTCCACTTT	CASSLRTGADSPLHF
-	15	TRBV7-2	-	TRBJ2-1	TGTGCCAGCAGCTTAGGTTCAGGTACCTACAATGAGCAGTTCTTC	CASSLGSGTYNEQFF
-	16	TRBV6-5	TRBD1	TRBJ1-2	TGTGCCAGCAGTTACTTCTGGGACAGGAACAACTATGGCTACACCTTC	CASSYFWDRNNYGYTF
-	16	TRBV9	-	TRBJ2-5	TGTGCCAGCAGCGTAGGCCTCCAGCTAGTCCAAGAGACCCAGTACTTC	CASSVGLQLVQETQYF
-	13	TRBV9	-	TRBJ2-1	TGTGCCAGCAGCCCTCCCTGGGAGGATGAGCAGTTCTTC	CASSPPWEDEQFF
-	14	TRBV7-2	TRBD1	TRBJ1-4	TGTGCCAGCAGCGTGGACAGGGGGCATGAAAAACTGTTTTTT	CASSVDRGHEKLFF
-	15	TRBV4-3	-	TRBJ1-3	TGCGCCAGCAGCCCAGGACTGAGCTCTGGAAACACCATATATTTT	CASSPGLSSGNTIYF
-	13	TRBV4-2	TRBD1	TRBJ1-1	TGTGCCAGCAGCCCGACAGGGGCCTATGAAGCTTTCTTT	CASSPTGAYEAFF
-	15	TRBV7-2	TRBD1	TRBJ2-3	TGTGCCAGCAGCCCGCGGGACAGGAACACAGATACGCAGTATTTT	CASSPRDRNTDTQYF
-	14	TRBV29-1	TRBD1	TRBJ1-2	TGCAGCGTCGGGACAGTATCCCGTAACTATGGCTACACCTTC	CSVGTVSRNYGYTF
-	15	TRBV6-1	TRBD1	TRBJ1-1	TGTGCCGGAAGTCGAATTTGGGGACAGGGCACTGAAGCTTTCTTT	CAGSRIWGQGTEAFF
-	13	TRBV19	TRBD2	TRBJ2-7	TGTGCCTCGGCGGCTAGCGGGGGCTACGAGCAGTACTTC	CASAASGGYEQYF